The T cell receptor beta chain described here comes from a study of long-term antiretroviral therapy in people with HIV. General observations from the study: Within the repertoire, clones expanded before ART were dominant at all time points. Narrower CDR3 length ranges marked HIV repertoires relative to controls.

The content of samples before DNA extraction was roughly 0.85-11 million cryopreserved PBMC. The run of the v3.0 immunoSEQ assay was at survey level. Sequencing was performed with immunoSEQ multiplex PCR; in TCRdb, only in-frame clones are kept and a portion is missing. The sample includes 29,000 or so clones, 95% of them seen just once. Between the trimmed V and J ends, which lost 2 bases and 5 bases, there was a span of 3 bases. Germline V gene lookup returns CDR1 MNHEY and CDR2 SMNVEV (reference sequence). The CDR3 length is 11 residues. Turning to this clone: As yet, its antigen is unknown.

The source material was unsorted PBMCs, sampled 5.3 years after starting antiretroviral therapy. This sequence joins TRBV27 and TRBJ1-1; no clear D. The clonotype was recovered from a man younger than 45 with HIV. CDR3 loop: CASSLKTEAFF. The CDR3 region has the DNA TGTGCCAGCAGTTTAAAAACTGAAGCTTTCTTT.